This TCR beta chain was sequenced for a study of naive and memory T cell subsets. This clonotype has a count of ten or more. What it binds is not known. Four PCR rounds used nested alpha and beta constant region primers plus the SP2 primer. Blood and skin TCR RNA was reverse transcribed with alpha and beta constant primers. TCRdb redid the calling of the 5' RACE reads with MiXCR, one entry per CDR3 protein. Seen here are tens of thousands of distinct CDR3 sequences, 7% to 8.5% observed once, and the top ten hold over 7.5%. Findings and caveats of the study: The RNA method is potentially sensitive to activation and differentiation changes.

An oligonucleotide containing a UMI was ligated to the 3' end of TCR cDNA. Whole-blood samples were roughly 2.3 ml of peripheral blood from healthy adult volunteers. Cells were not sorted; total RNA input targeted about 1 to 1,100 ng. The sequence was obtained from a male donor in good health.

The CDR3 sequence is CASRTPRGQTGELFF. The CDR3 DNA sequence: TGTGCCAGCAGAACTCCAAGGGGGCAAACCGGGGAGCTGTTTTTT. The chain carries TRBV2 and TRBJ2-2; TRBD1 aligns across 7 bases. Trimming cost V 6 bases and J 5 bases; bases outside gene matches: 9. Germline loops: CDR1 SNHLY, CDR2 FYNNEI. CDR3 length equals 15 residues. Full variable domain (outside the CDR3, taken from reference TRBV2 and TRBJ2-2): EPEVTQTPSHQVTQMGQEVILRCVPISNHLYFYWYRQILGQKVEFLVSFYNNEISEKSEIFDDQFSVERPDGSNFTLKIRSTKLEDSAMYFCASRTPRGQTGELFFGEGSRLTVL.